The TCR beta chain described here comes from a study of control samples from healthy donors and cancer patients. Only in-frame clones appear in the TCRdb table, and some are missing; sequencing was by immunoSEQ multiplex PCR. The repertoire includes about 120,000 clones, about 87% of them detected once, and around an eighth sits in the top ten. Trimming cost V 0 bases and J 4 bases, with 10 bases left between them. Germline V gene lookup returns CDR1 SGHRS and CDR2 YFSETQ. The length of the CDR3 is 14 residues. The V and J genes are TRBV5-1 and TRBJ1-2; D is unclear. The TCR sequence derives from a young man in good health. Material for sequencing was blood. The CDR3 DNA is TGCGCCAGCAGCTTGGACGGAACCAGCTATGGCTACACCTTC. Translation: CASSLDGTSYGYTF.